The 9 T cell receptor beta chains given below trace back to one sample, sequenced in a study of cytomegalovirus exposure and HLA in healthy donors. The study ran its PCR with 60 Vbeta and 13 Jbeta primers. Profiling relied on immunoSEQ multiplex PCR, and the TCRdb table lists in-frame clones only, not all of them. Among roughly 140,000 clones listed, over 75% were seen once. The specimen sequenced was PBMCs. The receptors originated from a male donor in good health and CMV-seronegative.

The V and J genes are TRBV4-3 and TRBJ2-7; D is undetermined. V was shortened by 0 bases and J by 5 bases, with 11 bases between the two germline ends. CDR3 length: 14 residues. Germline CDR1 LGHNA, CDR2 YSLEER. CDR3 coding DNA: TGCGCCAGCAGCCAAGATTTAGAGGTCGACGAGCAGTACTTC. This sequence encodes CASSQDLEVDEQYF.

This CDR3 is CAWRRTGPYEQYF. CDR3 coding DNA: TGTGCCTGGAGGAGGACAGGGCCCTACGAGCAGTACTTC. The chain employs TRBV30 and TRBJ2-7; TRBD1 aligns across 8 bases. V shed 3 bases, J shed 2 bases, and the junction held 3 bases outside the gene matches. Germline V gives CDR1 GTSNPN, CDR2 SVGIG (reference sequence). The CDR3 spans 13 residues.

This rearrangement joins TRBV6-1 to TRBJ2-7; 7 nucleotides match TRBD2. The CDR3 extends over 15 amino acids. Germline V CDR1 and CDR2: MNHNS, SASEGT. Germline trimming cut 2 bases from V and 0 bases from J; bases unmatched to any gene: 4. The CDR3 bases are TGTGCCAGCAGTGAAACTAGCGCGAGCTCCTACGAGCAGTACTTC. It encodes CASSETSASSYEQYF.

This chain uses TRBV6-6 with TRBJ2-3; TRBD1 aligns across 8 bases. The CDR3 is 14 amino acids. V lost 7 bases, J lost 1 base, and 4 bases stayed unmatched. Germline loops: CDR1 MNHNY, CDR2 SVGAGI (reference sequence). CDR3 amino acids: CASTLDRGTDTQYF. In DNA, the CDR3 is TGTGCCAGCACCCTGGACAGGGGCACAGATACGCAGTATTTT.

The J gene is TRBJ2-7, the V gene TRBV6-5; the match to TRBD2 covers 7 bases. V was clipped by 6 bases and J by 2 bases; unmatched bases: 10. CDR1 is MNHEY and CDR2 is SVGAGI in the germline V gene. This CDR3 comprises 15 residues. DNA for the CDR3: TGTGCCAGCAGCCGGGGGGTAGGGGAAACCTACGAGCAGTACTTC. Amino acids: CASSRGVGETYEQYF.

This clone was counted only a few times. This chain joins TRBV7-6 and TRBJ2-1; 8 nucleotides agree with TRBD2. Germline assignment: CDR1 SGHVS and CDR2 FNYEAQ. V lost 0 bases and J lost 4; bases outside the gene matches: 5. There are 16 residues in the CDR3. CDR3: CASSLASGTRYNEQFF. Written as DNA, the CDR3 is TGTGCCAGCAGCTTAGCTAGCGGGACCCGGTACAATGAGCAGTTCTTC.

V gene TRBV2 combines with J gene TRBJ2-1; 10 nucleotides line up with TRBD2. V dropped 7 bases and J dropped 1; count of bases not matched to a gene: 7. CDR3 length: 16 residues. Germline CDR1 and CDR2: SNHLY and FYNNEI. CDR3 sequence reads: CASKQGSGRSYNEQFF. The CDR3, as DNA: TGTGCCAGCAAGCAAGGTAGCGGGAGGTCCTACAATGAGCAGTTCTTC.

A few counts support this clone. This sequence joins TRBV11-3 and TRBJ2-2; 7 bases agree with TRBD2. The CDR3 runs to 16 residues. Germline loops: CDR1 SGHNT, CDR2 YENEEA. Trimming removed 1 base from V and 0 bases from J; junction bases left unmatched: 2. The CDR3 DNA reads as TGTGCCAGCAGCTTAGGGGAGGGGACGAACACCGGGGAGCTGTTTTTT. As protein: CASSLGEGTNTGELFF.

The rearrangement uses TRBV6-5 and TRBJ1-2; possible D gene TRBD1, 5 bases. Trimming removed 0 bases at V and 8 bases at J, with 16 bases between. The CDR3 runs to 15 residues. Germline CDR1 reads MNHEY; CDR2 reads SVGAGI. The CDR3 sequence: CASSYSIRGWEGYTF. Written as DNA, the CDR3 is TGTGCCAGCAGTTACTCGATTAGGGGATGGGAAGGCTACACCTTC.